Following are 24 T cell receptor beta chains from one sample sequenced in a study of blood T cell repertoires in COVID-19. Sequencing was performed with immunoSEQ multiplex PCR; in TCRdb, only in-frame clones are kept and a portion is missing. The sample holds under 40,000 clones; 80% are singletons and the top ten take around an eighth. Material: peripheral blood. The origin of the receptors is a woman aged 70-85 years with acute or convalescent COVID-19.

This clone was observed a single time. This chain connects TRBV4-2 to TRBJ2-2; TRBD2 matches at 8 bases. The V gene end was trimmed by 3 bases and the J gene end by 4 bases; junction bases not matched to a gene: 4. This CDR3 is 15 amino acids long. In germline, CDR1 is LGHNA, CDR2 YNFKEQ. The DNA of the CDR3 is TGTGCCAGCAGCCAGATTACTAGCGGCACCGGGGAGCTGTTTTTT. This encodes CASSQITSGTGELFF.

The rearrangement joins TRBV25-1 to TRBJ2-7; maybe TRBD2 (5 bases). Trimming shortened V by 1 base and J by 3 bases, and 10 bases separated the two germline ends. Germline CDR1 is MGHDK and CDR2 is SYGVNS. This CDR3 is 14 amino acids long. The CDR3 nucleotides are TGTGCCAGCAGTGAATCCGGGGTCATCTACGAGCAGTACTTC. Translated: CASSESGVIYEQYF.

The chain carries TRBV14 and TRBJ1-2; 9 bases line up with TRBD1. The CDR3 extends over 14 amino acids. Germline CDR1 SGHDN, CDR2 FVKESK. V lost 3 bases and J lost 8; bases outside the gene matches: 7. CDR3 protein: CASSHRQGVGGYTF. For the CDR3, the DNA is TGTGCCAGCAGCCATCGACAGGGGGTAGGAGGCTACACCTTC.

The chain uses TRBV5-6 and TRBJ2-2, with 13 bases aligning to TRBD2. There are 16 residues in the CDR3. After removal of 2 bases from V and 7 bases from J, the junction contained 5 bases not matched to a gene. From germline, CDR1 is SGHDT and CDR2 YYEEEE. This CDR3 is CASSFRLAGGHGELFF. CDR3 DNA: TGTGCCAGCAGCTTCCGACTAGCGGGGGGTCACGGGGAGCTGTTTTTT.

V gene TRBV6-1 combines with J gene TRBJ2-7; D remains ambiguous. The germline V gene encodes CDR1 MNHNS and CDR2 SASEGT. Trimming pared 2 bases from V and 2 bases from J, leaving 19 bases between. The CDR3 runs to 17 residues. DNA for the CDR3: TGTGCCAGCAGTGAACGAGATTTGTTCCCTCTCCCCTACGAGCAGTACTTC. Its protein is CASSERDLFPLPYEQYF.

V usage is TRBV19 and J usage is TRBJ1-2, with 7 bases lining up with TRBD1. Germline V gene data show CDR1 as LNHDA and CDR2 as SQIVND (reference sequence). Trimming took 7 bases from V and 8 from J; bases not matched to a gene: 13. The length of the CDR3 is 14 residues. The CDR3: CASNTPGQLLGYTF. Here the CDR3 DNA reads TGTGCCAGTAATACCCCGGGACAGCTATTAGGCTACACCTTC. Together with reference TRBV19 and TRBJ1-2, the CDR3 gives the full variable domain: DGGITQSPKYLFRKEGQNVTLSCEQNLNHDAMYWYRQDPGQGLRLIYYSQIVNDFQKGDIAEGYSVSREKKESFPLTVTSAQKNPTAFYLCASNTPGQLLGYTFGSGTRLTVV.

This chain uses TRBV28 with TRBJ2-7; D is unclear. Per the germline V gene, CDR1 is MDHEN and CDR2 is SYDVKM. The CDR3 consists of 15 residues. V gave up 3 bases and J gave up 3 bases, with 15 bases separating them. The CDR3 DNA is TGTGCCAGCAGTTTTAGTAGACTCTTTCTCTACGAGCAGTACTTC. Its protein is CASSFSRLFLYEQYF. Full variable domain (outside the CDR3, taken from reference TRBV28 and TRBJ2-7): DVKVTQSSRYLVKRTGEKVFLECVQDMDHENMFWYRQDPGLGLRLIYFSYDVKMKEKGDIPEGYSVSREKKERFSLILESASTNQTSMYLCASSFSRLFLYEQYFGPGTRLTVT.

This clone is deemed medium-sized. The chain carries TRBV2 and TRBJ2-7; TRBD1 matches 8 bases. The germline V gene has CDR1 SNHLY and CDR2 FYNNEI. This CDR3 region has 14 residues. With 1 base clipped from V and 4 bases from J, the junction kept 3 bases outside the gene matches. The CDR3 here is CASSEVDREYEQYF. The CDR3 nucleotides are TGTGCCAGCAGTGAAGTGGACAGGGAATACGAGCAGTACTTC.

This clone was detected a few times. The J gene is TRBJ1-3, the V gene TRBV14; D might be TRBD1 (5 bases). V lost 0 bases and J 3 bases, leaving 21 bases between the germline ends. Germline V gives CDR1 SGHDN, CDR2 FVKESK. This CDR3 is 19 amino acids long. The CDR3 coding sequence is TGTGCCAGCAGCCAAGATGTAGTATGGCAGGGCCGCTTTGGAAACACCATATATTTT. Its translation: CASSQDVVWQGRFGNTIYF.

The chain employs TRBV7-6 and TRBJ2-3; 10 nucleotides match TRBD2. Unmatched junction bases numbered 10, after V lost 2 bases and J lost 2 bases. The CDR3 runs 18 residues. In germline, CDR1 is SGHVS, CDR2 FNYEAQ. The CDR3 here is CASSLQPSGGLHTDTQYF. DNA of the CDR3: TGTGCCAGCAGCTTACAACCTAGCGGGGGCCTCCACACAGATACGCAGTATTTT. The variable domain in full, completed from reference TRBV7-6 and TRBJ2-3, reads GAGVSQSPRYKVTKRGQDVALRCDPISGHVSLYWYRQALGQGPEFLTYFNYEAQQDKSGLPNDRFSAERPEGSISTLTIQRTEQRDSAMYRCASSLQPSGGLHTDTQYFGPGTRLTVL.

The V call is TRBV28, the J call TRBJ1-2; perhaps TRBD1 as D (6 bases). Germline CDR1 is MDHEN and CDR2 is SYDVKM. Trimming cost V 1 base and J 2 bases, with 11 bases left between them. This CDR3 spans 15 amino acids. The CDR3 DNA reads TGTGCCAGCAGTTTATTTTTCGACAGGAACTATGGCTACACCTTC. Encoded protein: CASSLFFDRNYGYTF.

The gene calls are TRBV24-1 and TRBJ2-7, with TRBD1 identical over 10 bases. The CDR3 covers 15 residues. Germline V lookup: CDR1 KGHDR, CDR2 SFDVKD. V dropped 2 bases and J dropped 7; count of bases not matched to a gene: 7. The CDR3 DNA reads TGTGCCACCAGTGATTCCGGGACAGGGGTAGAGGAGCAGTACTTC. Its translation is CATSDSGTGVEEQYF.

V is TRBV5-8 and J is TRBJ2-3; tentatively, D is TRBD1 (6 bases). The germline V gene encodes CDR1 SGHTS and CDR2 YDEGEE. V dropped 2 bases and J dropped 6 bases, with 16 bases sitting between them. CDR3 length equals 15 residues. The DNA for the CDR3 is TGTGCCAGCAGCTTCGAGGGGGTAAAGGAGGATACGCAGTATTTT. Translated: CASSFEGVKEDTQYF.

Many counts were recorded for this clone. The chain has TRBV5-6 and TRBJ1-2; 7 bases line up with TRBD1. CDR1 is SGHDT, CDR2 YYEEEE, per germline. CDR3 length: 16 amino acids. With V trimmed by 1 base and J by 4 bases, 10 bases remained unmatched. The CDR3 here is CASSLPESTGPYGYTF. For the CDR3, the DNA is TGTGCCAGCAGCTTGCCTGAATCGACAGGGCCCTATGGCTACACCTTC.

This clone was found once. The rearrangement links TRBV7-2 to TRBJ2-3, with 7 bases fitting TRBD2. The CDR3 has 15 amino acids. Looked up from germline, CDR1 is SGHTA and CDR2 is FQGNSA. The V gene end was trimmed by 5 bases and the J gene end by 3 bases; junction bases not matched to a gene: 8. As DNA, the CDR3 is TGTGCCAGCAGCACGGGGGGTTCCCGTACAGATACGCAGTATTTT. It is translated as CASSTGGSRTDTQYF. Supplemented by reference TRBV7-2 and TRBJ2-3, the full variable domain reads GAGVSQSPSNKVTEKGKDVELRCDPISGHTALYWYRQSLGQGLEFLIYFQGNSAPDKSGLPSDRFSAERTGGSVSTLTIQRTQQEDSAVYLCASSTGGSRTDTQYFGPGTRLTVL.

The genes are TRBV2 and TRBJ2-5; the D is unclear. V was cut by 1 base and J by 2 bases, with 5 bases left in between. The CDR3 consists of 13 residues. Germline lookup yields CDR1 SNHLY and CDR2 FYNNEI. CDR3 amino acids: CASSEGRQETQYF. In nucleotides, the CDR3 is TGTGCCAGCAGTGAAGGCCGGCAAGAGACCCAGTACTTC.

This chain links TRBV3-1 (or the pseudogene TRBV3-2) with TRBJ1-1; 7 bases are a match to TRBD1. This CDR3 has 15 residues. The trim removed 4 bases at V and 4 bases at J, leaving 9 bases unmatched. CDR1 is LGHDT, CDR2 YNNKEL, per germline (reference sequence). CDR3 nucleotides: TGTGCCAGCAGCCCTCGACAGGGAACGGGCACTGAAGCTTTCTTT. Translated, it gives CASSPRQGTGTEAFF.

The chain employs TRBV5-6 and TRBJ1-2; a possible D gene is TRBD1 (5 bases). Looked up from germline, CDR1 is SGHDT and CDR2 is YYEEEE. V lost 5 bases and J 3 bases, leaving 11 bases between the germline ends. The CDR3 sequence is 13 residues long. CDR3 loop: CASRKGLHYGYTF. CDR3 coding DNA: TGTGCCAGCAGGAAGGGACTCCACTATGGCTACACCTTC.

The genes are TRBV19 and TRBJ2-2; 9 bases align to TRBD1. The CDR3 length is 15 residues. J gave up 7 bases and V 5 bases, and 8 bases lay outside the gene matches. Per germline, CDR1 LNHDA and CDR2 SQIVND (reference sequence). The CDR3 is CASSPPGTGHGELFF. The CDR3 nucleotides are TGTGCCAGTAGTCCACCGGGGACAGGGCACGGGGAGCTGTTTTTT.

The chain couples TRBV6-5 to TRBJ2-7; 7 nucleotides align to TRBD2. Germline V lookup: CDR1 MNHEY, CDR2 SVGAGI. With 0 bases clipped from V and 1 base from J, the junction kept 6 bases outside the gene matches. The CDR3 extends over 16 amino acids. In DNA form, the CDR3 reads TGTGCCAGCAGTTACTCGGGCGGGAGTGCGTCCTACGAGCAGTACTTC. Residues: CASSYSGGSASYEQYF.

The chain employs TRBV20-1 and TRBJ1-2; 8 nucleotides line up with TRBD1. CDR3 size: 14 residues. The ends lost 3 bases at V and 0 bases at J; junction bases unmatched: 3. Germline V gene lookup returns CDR1 DFQATT and CDR2 SNEGSKA (reference sequence). The CDR3 DNA reads TGCAGTGCTAGTAGGACAGGGACTAACTATGGCTACACCTTC. It encodes CSASRTGTNYGYTF.

In this sample, this clone turned up a few times. The chain joins TRBV7-2 to TRBJ2-7, with TRBD1 identical over 7 bases. Trimming took 5 bases from V and 5 from J; bases not matched to a gene: 9. CDR1 and CDR2 from the germline V gene are SGHTA and FQGNSA. The CDR3 runs to 14 residues. The CDR3 DNA reads as TGTGCCAGCAGCGAAAGACAGGGTGAGGACGAGCAGTACTTC. Translated, it gives CASSERQGEDEQYF.

The chain combines TRBV5-4 with TRBJ2-7; 10 bases align to TRBD2. With 5 bases clipped from V and 0 bases from J, the junction kept 5 bases outside the gene matches. The CDR3 has 15 residues. The germline V gene encodes CDR1 SGHNT and CDR2 YYREEE (reference sequence). The CDR3 nucleotides read TGTGCCAGCAGGTCCGGGACTAGCGACTCCTACGAGCAGTACTTC. It yields the protein CASRSGTSDSYEQYF. The variable domain in full, with the rest retrieved from reference TRBV5-4 and TRBJ2-7, is ETGVTQSPTHLIKTRGQQVTLRCSSQSGHNTVSWYQQALGQGPQFIFQYYREEENGRGNFPPRFSGLQFPNYSSELNVNALELDDSALYLCASRSGTSDSYEQYFGPGTRLTVT.

This rearrangement joins TRBV6-5 to TRBJ1-2; TRBD1 matches 12 bases. The germline gives CDR1 MNHEY, CDR2 SVGAGI. V trimming: 6 bases; J trimming: 7 bases; junction bases outside the gene matches: 9. The CDR3 covers 15 residues. CDR3: CASRQPGQGAGGYTF. For the CDR3, the DNA is TGTGCCAGCAGACAACCGGGACAGGGGGCGGGTGGCTACACCTTC.